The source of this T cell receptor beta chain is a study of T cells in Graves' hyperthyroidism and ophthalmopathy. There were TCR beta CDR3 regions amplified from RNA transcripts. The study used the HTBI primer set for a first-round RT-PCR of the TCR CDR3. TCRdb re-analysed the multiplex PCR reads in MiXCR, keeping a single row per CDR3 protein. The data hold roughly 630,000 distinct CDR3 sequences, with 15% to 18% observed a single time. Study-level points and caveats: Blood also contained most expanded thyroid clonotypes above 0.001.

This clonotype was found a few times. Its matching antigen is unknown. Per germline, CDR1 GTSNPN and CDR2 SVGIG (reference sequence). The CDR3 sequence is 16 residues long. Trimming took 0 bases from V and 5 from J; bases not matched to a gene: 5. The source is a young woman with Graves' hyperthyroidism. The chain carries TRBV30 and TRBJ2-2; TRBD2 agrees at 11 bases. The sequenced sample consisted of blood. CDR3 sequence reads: CAWSVGTSGRTGELFF. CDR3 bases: TGTGCCTGGAGTGTAGGCACTAGCGGGAGAACCGGGGAGCTGTTTTTT.